At least ten counts were recorded for the clone carrying this T cell receptor beta chain. Its specificity is not known. This sample stems from a study of identical twins. A universal primer site was created by template switching, with the cDNA bearing unique molecular identifiers. TCRdb recomputed calls from the 5' RACE reads with MiXCR, one row per CDR3 protein. The sample records about 390,000 distinct CDR3 sequences, 9% to 10% being singletons. General observations from the study: With monozygotic twins, out-of-frame TCR alpha sharing exceeded what models estimated. Reduced insertions were recorded for abundant cord blood beta clonotypes, with no such pattern in memory repertoires. Invariant MAIT and iNKT cells could partly confound zero-insertion analyses.

The sample comprised naive T cells sorted from blood. The receptor was derived from a woman between 45 and 60 years old in good health.

In nucleotides, the CDR3 is TGTGCCAGCAGTTTGGGTTTCGGGAGAAAGTCCTACAATGAGCAGTTCTTC. Its translation is CASSLGFGRKSYNEQFF. The chain carries TRBV12-3 or TRBV12-4 and TRBJ2-1; the D gene is possibly TRBD2 (6 bases). Trimming stripped 3 bases from V and 1 base from J, with 16 bases between. The CDR3 has 17 residues.